This entry is about one T cell receptor (beta chain). The antigen it binds to is not known. No qualities accompany the bases; no much larger clone lies one base away. Separate from the approximately 670-subject first cohort, the validation cohort of about 130 subjects was the group to which the donors belonged. Library prep was done by the immunoSEQ multiplex PCR assay. Per the original workflow: To diagnose cytomegalovirus status from the catalog of TCR beta chain sequences, a statistical classification framework was built. The table comes from immuneACCESS by way of TCRdb, which keeps in-frame sequences with V and J called. Part of the clones is missing from these tables; in studies checked, under half for an unresolved V gene and the rest for unknown reasons. The DNA gave D and trimming, while V, J and clone size come from that table. The sample includes some 240,000 clones, with about 86% observed a single time. The ten top clones hold 1% to 1.5% of the sample.

According to the germline V gene, CDR1 reads MGHRA and CDR2 reads YSYEKL. The CDR3 runs 14 residues from the cysteine to the phenylalanine. Only the CDR3 DNA is retained, 42 bases long and in frame from the first base. Germline trimming amounts to 1 base on V and 7 bases on J, with 6 as the count of junction bases outside the gene matches. This sample is part of a study of cytomegalovirus exposure and HLA in healthy donors (dated by TCRdb to between 2016 and 2019). At the level of the whole study: A later analysis indicated that the roughly 130 validation repertoires were generated on the platform also employed for the 670 or so repertoires of the first cohort. The study aimed to test whether cataloging public T cell receptors could reveal signatures of past pathogen exposure. In addition to the first cohort of 666 subjects, a separate validation cohort of about 120 different subjects was used. High-throughput TCR immunosequencing, statistical association of individual TCRs with disease status, and machine learning were combined to predict cytomegalovirus infection status.

The research as a whole found: Most TCR sequences were observed very rarely across donors, whereas some public TCRs were present in many individuals. A later analysis lacked HLA typing for the validation cohort, so it scored co-occurrence in that cohort across all 120 repertoires. Of the cluster scores, 85% to 95% were above 0 in a later analysis, which found that TCRs clustered in the first cohort also tended to co-occur in the 120 validation repertoires. In vitro tests confirmed that three of the cytomegalovirus-associated TCR beta chains recognize cytomegalovirus antigens. The classifier was reported to diagnose cytomegalovirus status with high specificity and sensitivity in both the original and validation cohorts. A total of 164 TCR beta chains were listed by the study as associated with cytomegalovirus. The authors suggested that the approach could potentially be extended to other disease states and immunological phenotypes.

Sample: PBMCs. This receptor was obtained from a woman in her thirties in good health and CMV-seropositive. The chain joins TRBV4-1 to TRBJ2-5; TRBD1 agrees with 7 junctional bases. The nucleotide sequence reads as follows: TGCGCCAGCAGCCAAGTAACACAGGGGTGGACCCAGTACTTC. Its translation reads: CASSQVTQGWTQYF.